This TCR beta chain was profiled in a study of beta chain features in type 1 diabetes. Reverse transcribing all isolated RNA meant expressed TCRB transcripts were sequenced. TCRdb keeps only in-frame clones here, not all; method: immunoSEQ multiplex PCR. The repertoire holds more than 100,000 clones, with about a sixth as singletons. The ends were cut back, 2 bases at V and 4 bases at J, with 7 bases in the middle. Per germline, CDR1 KGHSH and CDR2 LQKENI. CDR3 length: 13 residues. This clone showed up just a few times. Its antigen is unidentified. Findings of the study overall: Researchers report that Type 1 diabetes patients had moderately but significantly shorter TCRB CDR3s across all four CD4+ subsets. PCR, the amplification step, might favor shorter templates, equally in patients and controls.

The clonotype originates from a man aged 25-40 years with type 1 diabetes. The rearrangement uses TRBV18 and TRBJ2-3; D is uncertain. The sequencing input was central memory CD4+ T cells from blood. CDR3 in DNA: TGTGCCAGCTCACCAAGATTCCCAGATACGCAGTATTTT. This codes for CASSPRFPDTQYF.